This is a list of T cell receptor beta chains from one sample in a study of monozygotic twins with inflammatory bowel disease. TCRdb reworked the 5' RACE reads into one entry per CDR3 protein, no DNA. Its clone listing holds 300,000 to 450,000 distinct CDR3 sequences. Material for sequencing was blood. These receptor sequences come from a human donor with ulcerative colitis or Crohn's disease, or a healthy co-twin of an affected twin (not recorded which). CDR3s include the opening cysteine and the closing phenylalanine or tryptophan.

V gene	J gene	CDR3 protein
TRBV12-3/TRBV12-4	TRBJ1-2	CASSGTGGNGYTF
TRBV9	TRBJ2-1	CASSVGTSGAQQFF
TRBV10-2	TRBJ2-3	CASMAGGSTDTQYF
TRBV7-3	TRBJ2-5	CASSLRGGARETQYF
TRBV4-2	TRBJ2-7	CASSQERDTGYEQYF
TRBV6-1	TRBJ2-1	CASIESGGPYNEQFF
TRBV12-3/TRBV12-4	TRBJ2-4	CASGKQDTPWYF
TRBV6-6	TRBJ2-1	CASSPGGIYNEQFF
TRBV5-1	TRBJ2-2	CASSLNGANTGELFF
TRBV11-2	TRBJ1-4	CASSPPHRPGAIGEKLFF
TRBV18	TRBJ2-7	CASSPLDRGPGEQYF
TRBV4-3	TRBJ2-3	CASSQRAWGDTQYF
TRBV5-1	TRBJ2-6	CASSLEYLVSGANVLTF
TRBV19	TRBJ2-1	CASSMGRARSDEQFF
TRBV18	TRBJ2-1	CASSPMAGVYNEQFF
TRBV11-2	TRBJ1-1	CASSFIRGKFTEAFF
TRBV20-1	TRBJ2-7	CSARALGGYEQYF
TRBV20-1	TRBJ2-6	CSARLPGHPSSGANVLTF
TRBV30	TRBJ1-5	CAWSAGTGNQPQHF
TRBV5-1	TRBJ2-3	CASSFRDSNTDTQYF
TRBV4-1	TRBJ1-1	CASSQDERRTEAFF
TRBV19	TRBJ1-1	CASRTTGTGHTAFF
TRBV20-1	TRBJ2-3	CSATLRGRRTDTQYF
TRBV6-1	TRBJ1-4	CASSPPGLNGNEKLFF
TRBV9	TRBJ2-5	CASSVGLAGYTETQYF
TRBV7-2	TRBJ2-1	CASSFLRAGGYNEQFF
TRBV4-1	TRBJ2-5	CASSQEDRLQETQYF
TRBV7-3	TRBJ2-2	CASSLGAGRALFF
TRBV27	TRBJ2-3	CASSLASGGAGTDTQYF
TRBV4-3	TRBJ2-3	CASSQARGGGVGTDTQYF
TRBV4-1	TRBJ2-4	CASSTTVAKNIQYF
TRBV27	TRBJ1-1	CASRRRDRGSNTEAFF
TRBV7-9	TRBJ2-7	CASSHLGYEQYF
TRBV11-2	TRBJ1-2	CASSFSPGGYTF
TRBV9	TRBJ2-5	CASRRGRVRQETQYF
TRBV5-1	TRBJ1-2	CASSSGIMTGPYGYTF
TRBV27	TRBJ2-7	CASSLRFSYEQYF
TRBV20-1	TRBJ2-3	CSSRTLGLAGAGDTQYF
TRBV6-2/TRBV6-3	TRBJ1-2	CASSYSAAKPYGYTF
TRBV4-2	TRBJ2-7	CASSQAVRGGLSYEQYF
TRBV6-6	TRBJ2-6	CASSDSGANVLTF
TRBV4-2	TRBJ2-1	CASSQVREQFF
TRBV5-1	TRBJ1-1	CASSLAVVGTEAFF
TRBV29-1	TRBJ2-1	CSVVTSGGSRTYNEQFF
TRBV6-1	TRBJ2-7	CASSWKGSYEQYF